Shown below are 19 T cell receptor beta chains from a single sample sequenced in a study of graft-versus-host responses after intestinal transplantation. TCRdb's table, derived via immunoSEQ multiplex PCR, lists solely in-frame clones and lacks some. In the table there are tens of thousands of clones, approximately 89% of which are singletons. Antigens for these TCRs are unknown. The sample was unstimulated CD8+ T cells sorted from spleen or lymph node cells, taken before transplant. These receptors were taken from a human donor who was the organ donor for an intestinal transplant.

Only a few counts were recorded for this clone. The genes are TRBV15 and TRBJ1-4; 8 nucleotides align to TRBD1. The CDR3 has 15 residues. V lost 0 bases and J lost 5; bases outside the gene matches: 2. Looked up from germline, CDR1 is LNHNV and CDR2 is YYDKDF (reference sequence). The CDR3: CATSRDWDRNEKLFF. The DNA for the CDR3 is TGTGCCACCAGCAGAGATTGGGACAGGAATGAAAAACTGTTTTTT. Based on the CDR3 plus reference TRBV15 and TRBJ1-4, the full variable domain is DAMVIQNPRYQVTQFGKPVTLSCSQTLNHNVMYWYQQKSSQAPKLLFHYYDKDFNNEADTPDNFQSRRPNTSFCFLDIRSPGLGDTAMYLCATSRDWDRNEKLFFGSGTQLSVL.

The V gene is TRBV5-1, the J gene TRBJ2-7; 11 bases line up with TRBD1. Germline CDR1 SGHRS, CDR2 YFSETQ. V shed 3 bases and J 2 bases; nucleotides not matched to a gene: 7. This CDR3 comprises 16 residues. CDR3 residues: CASSSPGTGGTYEQYF. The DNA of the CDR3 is TGCGCCAGCAGCTCCCCCGGGACAGGGGGGACCTACGAGCAGTACTTC.

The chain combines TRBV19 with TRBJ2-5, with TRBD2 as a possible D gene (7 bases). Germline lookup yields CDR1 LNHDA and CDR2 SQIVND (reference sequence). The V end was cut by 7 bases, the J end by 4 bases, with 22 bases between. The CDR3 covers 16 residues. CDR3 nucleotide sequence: TGTGCCAGTACCGCCGAAGGGGGGGAAGACTTAGAGACCCAGTACTTC. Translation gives CASTAEGGEDLETQYF. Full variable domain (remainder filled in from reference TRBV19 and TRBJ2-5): DGGITQSPKYLFRKEGQNVTLSCEQNLNHDAMYWYRQDPGQGLRLIYYSQIVNDFQKGDIAEGYSVSREKKESFPLTVTSAQKNPTAFYLCASTAEGGEDLETQYFGPGTRLLVL.

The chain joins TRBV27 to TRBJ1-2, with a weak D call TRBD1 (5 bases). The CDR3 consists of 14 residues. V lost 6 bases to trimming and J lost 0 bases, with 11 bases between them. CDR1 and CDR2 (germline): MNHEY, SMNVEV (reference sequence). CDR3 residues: CASSPGRPNYGYTF. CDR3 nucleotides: TGTGCCAGCAGCCCGGGACGTCCTAACTATGGCTACACCTTC.

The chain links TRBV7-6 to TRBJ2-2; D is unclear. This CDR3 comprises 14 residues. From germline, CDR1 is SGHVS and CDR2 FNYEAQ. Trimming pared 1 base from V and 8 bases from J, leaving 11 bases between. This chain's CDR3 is CASSLGTGSGELFF. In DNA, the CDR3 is TGTGCCAGCAGCTTAGGTACTGGATCAGGGGAGCTGTTTTTT.

CDR3 coding DNA: TGTGCCAGCAGCGCGGCCGGGACAGCCTATGACGAGCAGTACTTC. This encodes CASSAAGTAYDEQYF. The gene calls are TRBV21-1 and TRBJ2-7; whether TRBD1, the table's D call, matches the DNA was not checked. TRBV21-1 is a pseudogene. The CDR3 length is 15 residues.

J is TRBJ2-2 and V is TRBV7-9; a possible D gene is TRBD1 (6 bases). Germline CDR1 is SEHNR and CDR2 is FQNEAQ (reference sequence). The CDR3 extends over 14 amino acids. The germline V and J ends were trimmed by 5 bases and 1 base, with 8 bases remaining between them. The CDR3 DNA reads TGTGCCAGCAGCCGGACAGAGAACACCGGGGAGCTGTTTTTT. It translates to CASSRTENTGELFF.

CDR3 amino acids: CSVEGGLSEKLFF. CDR3 nucleotides: TGCAGCGTTGAGGGAGGGCTCAGTGAAAAACTGTTTTTT. The chain employs TRBV29-1 and TRBJ1-4; D is uncertain. Germline V gives CDR1 SQVTM, CDR2 ANQGSEA. The CDR3 is 13 residues long. V lost 3 bases to trimming and J lost 7 bases, with 12 bases between them. Variable domain in full (rest from reference TRBV29-1 and TRBJ1-4): SAVISQKPSRDICQRGTSLTIQCQVDSQVTMMFWYRQQPGQSLTLIATANQGSEATYESGFVIDKFPISRPNLTFSTLTVSNMSPEDSSIYLCSVEGGLSEKLFFGSGTQLSVL.

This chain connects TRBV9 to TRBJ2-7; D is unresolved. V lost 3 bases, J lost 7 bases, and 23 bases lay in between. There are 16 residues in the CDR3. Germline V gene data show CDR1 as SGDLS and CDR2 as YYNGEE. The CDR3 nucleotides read TGTGCCAGCAGCGCCAGACCCGGGTGGATAGGTGGGGAGCAGTACTTC. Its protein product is CASSARPGWIGGEQYF.

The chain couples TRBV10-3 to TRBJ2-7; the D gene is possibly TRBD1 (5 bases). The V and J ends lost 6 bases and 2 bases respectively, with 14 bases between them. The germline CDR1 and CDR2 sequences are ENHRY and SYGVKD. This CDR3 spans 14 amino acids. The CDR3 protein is CAIRETGIAYEQYF. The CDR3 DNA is TGTGCCATCAGGGAAACAGGTATTGCCTACGAGCAGTACTTC.

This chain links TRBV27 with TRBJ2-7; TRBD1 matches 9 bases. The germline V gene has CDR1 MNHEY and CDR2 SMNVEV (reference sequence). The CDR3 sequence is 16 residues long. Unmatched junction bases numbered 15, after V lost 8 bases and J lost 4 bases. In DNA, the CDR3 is TGTGCCAGCCGCCTCACCAAGACAGGGGGTGGGTACGAGCAGTACTTC. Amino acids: CASRLTKTGGGYEQYF.

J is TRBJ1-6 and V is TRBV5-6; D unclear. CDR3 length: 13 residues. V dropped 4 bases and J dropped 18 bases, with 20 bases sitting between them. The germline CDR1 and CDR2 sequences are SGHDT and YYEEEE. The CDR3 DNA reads TGTGCCAGCAGCGGCCATGGTGCCGAAGGACCCCACTTT. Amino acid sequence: CASSGHGAEGPHF.

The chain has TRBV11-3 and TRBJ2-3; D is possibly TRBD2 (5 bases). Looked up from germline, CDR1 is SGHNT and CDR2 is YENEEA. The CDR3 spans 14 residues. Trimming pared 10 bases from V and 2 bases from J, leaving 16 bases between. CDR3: CATSQRSYTDTQYF. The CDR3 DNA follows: TGTGCCACTAGCCAACGGTCCTACACAGATACGCAGTATTTT.

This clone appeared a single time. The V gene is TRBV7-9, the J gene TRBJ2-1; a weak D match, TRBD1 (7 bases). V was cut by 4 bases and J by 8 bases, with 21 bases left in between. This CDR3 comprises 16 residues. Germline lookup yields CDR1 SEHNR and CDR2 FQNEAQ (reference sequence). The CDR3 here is CASSYRPQGGFDEQFF. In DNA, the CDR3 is TGTGCCAGCAGCTACAGGCCCCAGGGGGGTTTCGATGAGCAGTTCTTC.

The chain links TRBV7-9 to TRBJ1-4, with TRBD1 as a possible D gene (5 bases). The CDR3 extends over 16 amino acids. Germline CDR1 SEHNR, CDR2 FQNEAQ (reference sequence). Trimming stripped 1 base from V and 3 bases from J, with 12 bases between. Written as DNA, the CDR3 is TGTGCCAGCAGCTTAGTTGAGGGGCTCGCTAATGAAAAACTGTTTTTT. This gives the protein CASSLVEGLANEKLFF.

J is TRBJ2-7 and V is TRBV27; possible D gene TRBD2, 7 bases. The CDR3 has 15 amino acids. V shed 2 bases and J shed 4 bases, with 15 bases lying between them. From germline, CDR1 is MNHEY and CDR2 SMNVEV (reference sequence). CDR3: CASSLVGGGGYEQYF. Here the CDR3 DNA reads TGTGCCAGCAGTTTAGTTGGGGGAGGGGGTTACGAGCAGTACTTC.

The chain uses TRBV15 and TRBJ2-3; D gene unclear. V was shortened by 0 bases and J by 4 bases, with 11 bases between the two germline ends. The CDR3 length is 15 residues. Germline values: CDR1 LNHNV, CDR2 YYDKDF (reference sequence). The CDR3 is CATSRERYRADTQYF. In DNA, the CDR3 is TGTGCCACCAGCAGAGAACGGTATCGCGCAGATACGCAGTATTTT.

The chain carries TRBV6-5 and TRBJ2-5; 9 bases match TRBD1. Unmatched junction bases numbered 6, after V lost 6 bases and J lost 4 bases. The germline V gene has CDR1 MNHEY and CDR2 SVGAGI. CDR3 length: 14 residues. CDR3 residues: CASRAGQGGETQYF. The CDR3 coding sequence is TGTGCCAGCAGGGCGGGACAGGGAGGAGAGACCCAGTACTTC.

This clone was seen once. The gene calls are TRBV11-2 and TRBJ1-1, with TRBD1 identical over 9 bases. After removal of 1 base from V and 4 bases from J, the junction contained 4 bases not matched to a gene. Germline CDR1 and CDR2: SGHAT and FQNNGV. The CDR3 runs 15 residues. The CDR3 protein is CASSLAGTGSTEAFF. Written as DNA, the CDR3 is TGTGCCAGCAGCTTAGCTGGGACAGGGAGCACTGAAGCTTTCTTT.